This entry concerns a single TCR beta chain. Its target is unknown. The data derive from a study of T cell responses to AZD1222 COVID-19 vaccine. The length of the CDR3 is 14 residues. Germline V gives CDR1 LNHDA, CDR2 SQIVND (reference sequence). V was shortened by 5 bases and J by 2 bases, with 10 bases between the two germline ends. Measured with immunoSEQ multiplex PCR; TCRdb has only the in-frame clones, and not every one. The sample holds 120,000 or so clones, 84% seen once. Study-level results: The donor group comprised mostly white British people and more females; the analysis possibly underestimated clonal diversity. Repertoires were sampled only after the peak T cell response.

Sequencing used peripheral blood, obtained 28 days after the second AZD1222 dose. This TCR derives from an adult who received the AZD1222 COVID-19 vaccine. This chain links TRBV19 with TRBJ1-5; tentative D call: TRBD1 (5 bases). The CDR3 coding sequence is TGTGCCAGTAGTTTTGAAGGGGGCAATCAGCCCCAGCATTTT. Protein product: CASSFEGGNQPQHF.